This T cell receptor (beta chain) was recovered during a study of T-cell memory formation after mild COVID-19. TCRdb reanalysed the 5' RACE reads using MiXCR and keeps one entry per CDR3 protein. This sample has under 600,000 distinct CDR3 sequences, with about 20% found just once. V lost 2 bases and J lost 1; bases outside the gene matches: 10. Germline V gene sequence: CDR1 SGHKS, CDR2 YYEKEE (reference sequence). This CDR3 spans 19 amino acids. V and J are TRBV5-5 and TRBJ2-5, with TRBD2 matching 14 bases. Sequences were obtained from PBMCs or a T cell subset sorted from them (not recorded which). The sequence derives from an adult woman who had mild COVID-19 (a few samples of this study predate the infection). Cell type and time point are not known. CDR3 nucleotide sequence: TGTGCCAGCAGCTTAATTTCGACTAGCGGGGGGGCCGCCCAAGAGACCCAGTACTTC. It is translated as CASSLISTSGGAAQETQYF.